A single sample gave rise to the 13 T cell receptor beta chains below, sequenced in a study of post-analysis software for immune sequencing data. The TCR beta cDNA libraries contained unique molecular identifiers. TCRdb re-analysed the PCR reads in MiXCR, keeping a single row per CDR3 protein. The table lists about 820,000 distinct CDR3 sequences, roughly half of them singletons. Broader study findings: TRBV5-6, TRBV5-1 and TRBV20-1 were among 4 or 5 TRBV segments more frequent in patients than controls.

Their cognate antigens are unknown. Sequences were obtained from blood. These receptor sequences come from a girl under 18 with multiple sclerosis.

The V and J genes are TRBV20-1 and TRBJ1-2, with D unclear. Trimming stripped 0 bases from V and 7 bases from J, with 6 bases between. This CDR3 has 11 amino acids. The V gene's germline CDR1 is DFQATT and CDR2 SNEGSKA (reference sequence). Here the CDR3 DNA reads TGCAGTGCTAGAGATGCGGGTGGCTACACCTTC. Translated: CSARDAGGYTF.

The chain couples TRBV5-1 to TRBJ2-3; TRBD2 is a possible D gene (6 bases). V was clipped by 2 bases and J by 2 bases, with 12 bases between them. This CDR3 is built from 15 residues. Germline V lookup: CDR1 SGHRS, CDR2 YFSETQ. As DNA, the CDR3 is TGCGCCAGCAGCTTTCAAGGGAGGATCACAGATACGCAGTATTTT. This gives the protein CASSFQGRITDTQYF.

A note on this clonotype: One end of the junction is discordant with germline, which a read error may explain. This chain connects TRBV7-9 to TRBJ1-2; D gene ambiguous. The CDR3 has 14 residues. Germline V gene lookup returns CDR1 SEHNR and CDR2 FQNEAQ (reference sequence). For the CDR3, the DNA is TGTGCCAGCGGCTTAAGGGAGTCTAACTATGGCTACACCTTC. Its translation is CASGLRESNYGYTF.

The CDR3 region is CASSGVVTGELFF. CDR3 sequence (DNA): TGTGCCAGCAGCGGCGTAGTCACCGGGGAGCTGTTTTTT. The chain uses TRBV5-5 and TRBJ2-2; D not resolved. V was clipped by 4 bases and J by 4 bases, with 8 bases between them. Germline loops: CDR1 SGHKS, CDR2 YYEKEE (reference sequence). This CDR3 is built from 13 residues.

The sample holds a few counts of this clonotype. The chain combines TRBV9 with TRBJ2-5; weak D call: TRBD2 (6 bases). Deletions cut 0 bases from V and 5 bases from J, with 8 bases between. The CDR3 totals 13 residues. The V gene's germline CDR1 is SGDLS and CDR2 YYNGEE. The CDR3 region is CASSVEGTETQYF. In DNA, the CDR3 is TGTGCCAGCAGCGTAGAGGGGACTGAGACCCAGTACTTC. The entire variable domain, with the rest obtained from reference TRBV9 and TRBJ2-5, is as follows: DSGVTQTPKHLITATGQRVTLRCSPRSGDLSVYWYQQSLDQGLQFLIQYYNGEERAKGNILERFSAQQFPDLHSELNLSSLELGDSALYFCASSVEGTETQYFGPGTRLLVL.

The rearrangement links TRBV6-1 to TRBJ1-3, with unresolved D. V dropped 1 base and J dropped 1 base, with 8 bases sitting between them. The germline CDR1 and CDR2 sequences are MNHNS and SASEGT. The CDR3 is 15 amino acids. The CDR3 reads CASSEGRPSGNTIYF. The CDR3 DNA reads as TGTGCCAGCAGTGAAGGTCGACCTTCTGGAAACACCATATATTTT.

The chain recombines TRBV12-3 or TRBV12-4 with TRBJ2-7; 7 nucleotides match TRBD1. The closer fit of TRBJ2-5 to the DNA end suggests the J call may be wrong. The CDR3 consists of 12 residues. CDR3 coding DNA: TGTGCCAGCAGTGACAGGGTCGAGACCCAGTACTTC. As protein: CASSDRVETQYF.

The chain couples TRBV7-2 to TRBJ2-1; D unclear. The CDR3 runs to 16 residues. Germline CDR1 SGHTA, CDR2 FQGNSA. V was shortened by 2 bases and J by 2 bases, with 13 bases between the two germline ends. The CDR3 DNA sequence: TGTGCCAGCAGCTTAAGAGCAGGTGTTACCTACAATGAGCAGTTCTTC. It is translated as CASSLRAGVTYNEQFF. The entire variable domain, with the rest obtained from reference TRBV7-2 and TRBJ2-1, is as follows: GAGVSQSPSNKVTEKGKDVELRCDPISGHTALYWYRQSLGQGLEFLIYFQGNSAPDKSGLPSDRFSAERTGGSVSTLTIQRTQQEDSAVYLCASSLRAGVTYNEQFFGPGTRLTVL.

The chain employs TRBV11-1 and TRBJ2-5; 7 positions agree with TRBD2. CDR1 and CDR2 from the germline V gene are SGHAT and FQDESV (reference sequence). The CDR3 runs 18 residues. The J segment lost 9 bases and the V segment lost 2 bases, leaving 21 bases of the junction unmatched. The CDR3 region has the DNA TGTGCCAGCAGCTTAAGAGACCCAAGGTCTAGCGGAACAAAGGCCCAGTACTTC. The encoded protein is CASSLRDPRSSGTKAQYF.

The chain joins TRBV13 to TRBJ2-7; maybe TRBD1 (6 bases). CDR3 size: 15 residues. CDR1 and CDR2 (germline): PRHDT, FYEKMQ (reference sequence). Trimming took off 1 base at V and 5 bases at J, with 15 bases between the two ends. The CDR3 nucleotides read TGTGCCAGCAGCTTAGCCCCAGGGGTCGGGAACGAGCAGTACTTC. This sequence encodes CASSLAPGVGNEQYF.

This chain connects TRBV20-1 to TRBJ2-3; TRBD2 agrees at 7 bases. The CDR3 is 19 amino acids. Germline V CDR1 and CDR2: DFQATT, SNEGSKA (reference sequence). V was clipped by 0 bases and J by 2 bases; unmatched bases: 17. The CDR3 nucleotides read TGCAGTGCTAGAGAACCGACCGCCCGGGGGGAGTCCCTCACAGATACGCAGTATTTT. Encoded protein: CSAREPTARGESLTDTQYF.

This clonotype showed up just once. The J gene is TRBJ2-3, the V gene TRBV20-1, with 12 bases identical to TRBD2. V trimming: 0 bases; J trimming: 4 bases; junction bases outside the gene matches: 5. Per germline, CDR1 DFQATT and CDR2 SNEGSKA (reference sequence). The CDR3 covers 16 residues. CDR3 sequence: CSARDLTSGGADTQYF. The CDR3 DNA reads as TGCAGTGCTAGAGATTTGACTAGCGGGGGAGCAGATACGCAGTATTTT.

The CDR3 loop is CASSSGGRGTGETQYF. The DNA of the CDR3 is TGCGCCAGCAGCTCAGGCGGGAGGGGTACAGGAGAGACCCAGTACTTC. The chain employs TRBV5-1 and TRBJ2-5; TRBD2 aligns across 9 bases. The CDR3 has 16 residues. The germline V gene encodes CDR1 SGHRS and CDR2 YFSETQ. With V trimmed by 3 bases and J by 4 bases, 10 bases remained unmatched. Looking up the rest from reference TRBV5-1 and TRBJ2-5 gives the full variable domain: KAGVTQTPRYLIKTRGQQVTLSCSPISGHRSVSWYQQTPGQGLQFLFEYFSETQRNKGNFPGRFSGRQFSNSRSEMNVSTLELGDSALYLCASSSGGRGTGETQYFGPGTRLLVL.